This is a list of T cell receptor beta chains from one sample in a study of T cells in Graves' hyperthyroidism and ophthalmopathy. TCRdb reprocessed the multiplex PCR reads via MiXCR and lists one record per CDR3 protein. The sample records 650,000 to 700,000 distinct CDR3 sequences, roughly a sixth being singletons. Input material: blood. The receptors here all came from a man aged 45 to 65 with Graves' hyperthyroidism. Each CDR3 is given with its conserved first and last residue. D genes are given only for firm matches. A clone size is listed for some rows: how often the clone was seen (once, few, many), or a class if it is expanded.

abundance,j_gene,d_gene,v_gene,CDR3aa,CDR3nt
NA,TRBJ2-1,TRBD2,TRBV20-1,CSAREPGLAGYNEQFF,TGCAGTGCTAGAGAGCCGGGACTAGCGGGATACAATGAGCAGTTCTTC
many,TRBJ1-6,NA,TRBV5-6,CASRPGANSPLHF,TGTGCCAGCAGACCCGGCGCGAATTCACCCCTCCACTTT
many,TRBJ2-7,TRBD2,TRBV28,CASSLPREGPLSYEQYF,TGTGCCAGCAGTTTACCGCGGGAGGGCCCCCTCTCCTACGAGCAGTACTTC
many,TRBJ2-7,NA,TRBV27,CASSFSPLYEQYF,TGTGCCAGCAGTTTTTCACCGTTGTACGAGCAGTACTTC
NA,TRBJ1-2,TRBD1,TRBV7-6,CASSFKTGHGYTF,TGTGCCAGCAGCTTTAAGACAGGGCATGGCTACACCTTC
few,TRBJ2-2,TRBD2,TRBV19,CASSIEGTRNTGELFF,TGTGCCAGTAGTATAGAAGGGACTAGGAACACCGGGGAGCTGTTTTTT
many,TRBJ2-7,NA,TRBV6-1,CASINPGLSYEQYF,TGTGCCAGCATTAACCCGGGACTGTCCTACGAGCAGTACTTC
many,TRBJ1-2,NA,TRBV3-1,CASRPSGEVGYTF,TGTGCCAGCAGACCCTCAGGGGAGGTTGGCTACACCTTC
few,TRBJ2-1,NA,TRBV11-2,CASSFGWGEDNEQFF,TGTGCCAGCAGCTTTGGTTGGGGGGAGGACAATGAGCAGTTCTTC
NA,TRBJ2-5,NA,TRBV14,CASSQDNGGGPQETQYF,TGTGCCAGCAGCCAAGATAACGGCGGGGGCCCGCAAGAGACCCAGTACTTC
many,TRBJ1-4,NA,TRBV7-3,CASSPGFSTNEKLFF,TGTGCCAGCAGCCCCGGCTTTTCAACTAATGAAAAACTGTTTTTT
many,TRBJ2-1,TRBD2,TRBV7-3,CASSPGLAGQEQFF,TGTGCCAGCAGCCCCGGACTAGCGGGACAAGAGCAGTTCTTC
many,TRBJ1-2,NA,TRBV29-1,CSAPSGTNGYTF,TGCAGCGCCCCCAGTGGGACAAATGGCTACACCTTC
NA,TRBJ2-1,NA,TRBV28,CASSQDGTTGGTYNEQFF,TGTGCCAGCAGCCAAGACGGGACTACCGGGGGCACCTACAATGAGCAGTTCTTC
few,TRBJ1-1,NA,TRBV3-1,CASSHPDRNTEAFF,TGTGCCAGCAGCCACCCCGACAGGAACACTGAAGCTTTCTTT